The source of this T cell receptor beta chain is a study of T cell clusters in autoimmune cytopenias. Study-level information: The median distinct TRB clonotype count was about 2,500 per sample, from a median 51,575 reads. Study-level results: Exclusive TRB clusters were about 3-fold more numerous in healthy donors than in active autoimmune hepatitis. Primary autoimmune cytopenia patients seemingly lacked the physiological T cell clusters found in healthy donors. TRB repertoire shifts in secondary cytopenia and chronic lymphocytic leukemia mostly reflected lymphoma, not autoimmunity.

This clonotype is identified as medium-sized from frequency. What it recognizes is unknown. TRB rearrangements were amplified by touch-down multiplex PCR with mixed TRB-A/B primers. TCRdb derives one entry per CDR3 protein from the multiplex PCR reads, leaving out DNA. The table lists some 5,000 distinct CDR3 sequences. Tens of thousands of genome equivalents of blood DNA were amplified for TRB. Germline V gene data show CDR1 as MNHEY and CDR2 as SVGAGI. This CDR3 has 16 residues. Specimen: peripheral blood. The TCR comes from a human donor with an autoimmune cytopenia or autoimmune hepatitis (not recorded which). The chain has TRBV6-5 and TRBJ2-2; absent DNA, TCRdb's TRBD1 call cannot be checked. The CDR3 sequence: CASSQGRTANTGELFF.